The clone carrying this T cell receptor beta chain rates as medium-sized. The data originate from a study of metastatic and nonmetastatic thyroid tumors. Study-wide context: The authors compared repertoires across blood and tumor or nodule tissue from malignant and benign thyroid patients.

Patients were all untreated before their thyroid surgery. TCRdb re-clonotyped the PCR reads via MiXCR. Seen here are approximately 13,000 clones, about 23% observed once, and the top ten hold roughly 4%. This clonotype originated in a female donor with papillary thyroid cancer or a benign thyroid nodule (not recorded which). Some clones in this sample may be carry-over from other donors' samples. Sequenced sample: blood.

Written as DNA, the CDR3 is TGTGCCAGCAGTCCGACCTACCCCCTAGGGCCCTACAATGAGCAGTTCTTC. Its translation is CASSPTYPLGPYNEQFF. The chain links TRBV28 to TRBJ2-1, with D uncertain. Germline CDR1 and CDR2: MDHEN and SYDVKM. CDR3 size: 17 residues. The germline V and J ends were trimmed by 5 bases and 2 bases, with 19 bases remaining between them.